This T cell receptor beta chain is drawn from a study of T cells expressing NK-cell markers. Study-level information: Investigators obtained TCR beta repertoires from sorted CD3+CD56+NKG2C+, CD3+CD56+NKG2C- and CD3+CD56-NKG2C+ T cells. Out of eight donors sequenced, seven tested HCMV-seropositive and the remaining one seronegative. Study-wide points: Unclear, still, was the HCMV specificity of the expanded NKG2C+ T cell clones.

It was by 5'RACE template switching with UMIs that TCR beta cDNA was made. TCRdb re-called the 5' RACE reads; one entry per CDR3 protein, DNA not given. The sample includes about 260,000 distinct CDR3 sequences. The V gene's germline CDR1 is SGHNT and CDR2 YENEEA. This CDR3 region has 15 residues. As for this clonotype: Its antigen is as yet unknown.

The sequenced material came from blood T cells: a sorted CD56 or NKG2C T cell subset, CD4+ or CD8+ T cells, or bulk PBMC T cells (not recorded which). This TCR derives from a man younger than 35 in good health. The rearrangement uses TRBV11-3 and TRBJ2-1; TCRdb's assignment of TRBD1 cannot be checked, as there is no DNA. CDR3 loop: CASSPSWGESNEQFF.